The rows below give T cell receptor beta chains drawn from one sample of a study of CXCR3-negative and CXCR3-positive naive CD8 T cells. After re-calling the 5' RACE reads, TCRdb lists one entry per CDR3 protein, DNA absent. The table lists tens of thousands of distinct CDR3 sequences. The material sequenced was naive CXCR3- CD8+ T cells from blood. The receptors originated from a human donor in good health. Some clones in this sample may be carry-over from other donors' samples. The CDR3 runs from the conserved cysteine through the conserved F or W. Each record gives: J gene, clone size, V gene, CDR3 protein. Clone size is given for some rows only: seen once, a few or many times, or a class if the clone is expanded.

j_gene: TRBJ2-1; abundance: .; v_gene: TRBV29-1; CDR3aa: CSVATGTSGYNEQFF
j_gene: TRBJ1-1; abundance: .; v_gene: TRBV7-9; CDR3aa: CASSYGAAEAFF
j_gene: TRBJ1-1; abundance: .; v_gene: TRBV12-3/TRBV12-4; CDR3aa: CASSLGQTEAFF
j_gene: TRBJ2-7; abundance: .; v_gene: TRBV15; CDR3aa: CATSRGPRGVTYEQYF
j_gene: TRBJ2-7; abundance: .; v_gene: TRBV28; CDR3aa: CASIWGQGPYEQYF
j_gene: TRBJ2-7; abundance: .; v_gene: TRBV12-5; CDR3aa: CASGPAGLRDSLFHEQYF
j_gene: TRBJ2-3; abundance: .; v_gene: TRBV29-1; CDR3aa: CSVPVVGTQYF
j_gene: TRBJ2-7; abundance: .; v_gene: TRBV7-9; CDR3aa: CASSPTTGRDYEQYF
j_gene: TRBJ2-6; abundance: .; v_gene: TRBV29-1; CDR3aa: CSVPLQGAGANVLTF
j_gene: TRBJ2-7; abundance: .; v_gene: TRBV27; CDR3aa: CASRPTDSYEQYF
j_gene: TRBJ2-7; abundance: .; v_gene: TRBV7-8; CDR3aa: CASSLSSVARAEQYF
j_gene: TRBJ2-1; abundance: .; v_gene: TRBV7-2; CDR3aa: CASLAGVYGLDEQFF
j_gene: TRBJ2-1; abundance: .; v_gene: TRBV20-1; CDR3aa: CSADLSSYNEQFF
j_gene: TRBJ2-3; abundance: .; v_gene: TRBV18; CDR3aa: CASSFPTGEVPDTQYF
j_gene: TRBJ1-2; abundance: .; v_gene: TRBV7-2; CDR3aa: CASSSNAQVNYGYTF
j_gene: TRBJ2-3; abundance: .; v_gene: TRBV12-3/TRBV12-4; CDR3aa: CASSTAADTSTDTQYF
j_gene: TRBJ1-6; abundance: .; v_gene: TRBV7-9; CDR3aa: CASRGSSPLHF
j_gene: TRBJ2-7; abundance: .; v_gene: TRBV11-2; CDR3aa: CASSPRFFPYEQYF
j_gene: TRBJ1-1; abundance: medium-sized; v_gene: TRBV6-1; CDR3aa: CASSPDRLNTEAFF
j_gene: TRBJ2-1; abundance: .; v_gene: TRBV12-3/TRBV12-4; CDR3aa: CASSGGLAGIEQFF
j_gene: TRBJ2-7; abundance: .; v_gene: TRBV28; CDR3aa: CASSSVGVMVYEQYF
j_gene: TRBJ2-2; abundance: .; v_gene: TRBV29-1; CDR3aa: CSVEDLRGTGELFF
j_gene: TRBJ1-1; abundance: .; v_gene: TRBV12-3/TRBV12-4; CDR3aa: CASSSFSAGDEAFF
j_gene: TRBJ1-6; abundance: .; v_gene: TRBV6-5; CDR3aa: CASSYRGSGEWSYNSPLHF
j_gene: TRBJ2-5; abundance: .; v_gene: TRBV11-2; CDR3aa: CASSYRDLPDYF
j_gene: TRBJ2-7; abundance: .; v_gene: TRBV28; CDR3aa: CASTLGGYEQYF
j_gene: TRBJ2-3; abundance: .; v_gene: TRBV27; CDR3aa: CASSLSGERSTDTQYF
j_gene: TRBJ2-3; abundance: .; v_gene: TRBV7-2; CDR3aa: CASSLTRVAQGDTQYF
j_gene: TRBJ2-5; abundance: .; v_gene: TRBV6-6; CDR3aa: CASIGDQETQYF
j_gene: TRBJ2-5; abundance: .; v_gene: TRBV6-5; CDR3aa: CASSYSLAGALQETQYF
j_gene: TRBJ2-1; abundance: .; v_gene: TRBV9; CDR3aa: CASSLRQWGINEQFF
j_gene: TRBJ2-7; abundance: .; v_gene: TRBV29-1; CDR3aa: CSALQGESYEQYF
j_gene: TRBJ2-7; abundance: .; v_gene: TRBV20-1; CDR3aa: CSARSGSRYEQYF
j_gene: TRBJ2-3; abundance: .; v_gene: TRBV7-9; CDR3aa: CASSLNGRPDTQYF
j_gene: TRBJ2-3; abundance: .; v_gene: TRBV5-1; CDR3aa: CASSLGAIGAADTQYF
j_gene: TRBJ2-5; abundance: .; v_gene: TRBV6-5; CDR3aa: CASSQRTITETQYF
j_gene: TRBJ2-5; abundance: .; v_gene: TRBV7-6; CDR3aa: CASSRGEETQYF
j_gene: TRBJ2-7; abundance: .; v_gene: TRBV7-9; CDR3aa: CASSSALSTHEQYF